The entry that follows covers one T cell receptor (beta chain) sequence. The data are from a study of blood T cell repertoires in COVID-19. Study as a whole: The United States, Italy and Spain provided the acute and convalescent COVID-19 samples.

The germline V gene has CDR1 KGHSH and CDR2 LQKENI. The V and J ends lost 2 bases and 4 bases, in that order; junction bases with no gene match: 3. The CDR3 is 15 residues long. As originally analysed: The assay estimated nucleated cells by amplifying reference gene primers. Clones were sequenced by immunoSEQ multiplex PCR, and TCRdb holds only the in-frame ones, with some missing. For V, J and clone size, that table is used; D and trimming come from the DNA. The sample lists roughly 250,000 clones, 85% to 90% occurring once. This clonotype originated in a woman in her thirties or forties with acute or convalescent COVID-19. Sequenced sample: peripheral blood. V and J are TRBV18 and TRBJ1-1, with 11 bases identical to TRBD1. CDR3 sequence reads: CASSPKGTGGTEAFF. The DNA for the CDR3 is TGTGCCAGCTCACCAAAGGGGACAGGGGGCACTGAAGCTTTCTTT. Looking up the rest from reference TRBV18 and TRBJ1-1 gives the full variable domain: NAGVMQNPRHLVRRRGQEARLRCSPMKGHSHVYWYRQLPEEGLKFMVYLQKENIIDESGMPKERFSAEFPKEGPSILRIQQVVRGDSAAYFCASSPKGTGGTEAFFGQGTRLTVV.